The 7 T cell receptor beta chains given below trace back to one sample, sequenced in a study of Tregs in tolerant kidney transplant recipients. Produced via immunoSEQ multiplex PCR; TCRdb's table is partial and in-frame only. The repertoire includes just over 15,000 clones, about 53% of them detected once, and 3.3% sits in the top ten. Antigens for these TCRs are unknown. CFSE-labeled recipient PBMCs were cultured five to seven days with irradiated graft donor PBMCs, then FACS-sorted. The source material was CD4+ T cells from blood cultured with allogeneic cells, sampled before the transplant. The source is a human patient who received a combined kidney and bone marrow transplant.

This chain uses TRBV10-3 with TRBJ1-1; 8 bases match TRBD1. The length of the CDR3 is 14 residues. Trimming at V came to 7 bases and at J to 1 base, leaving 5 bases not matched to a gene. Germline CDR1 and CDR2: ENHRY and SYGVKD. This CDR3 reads CAIKRDRTNTEAFF. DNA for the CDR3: TGTGCCATCAAGAGGGACAGGACGAACACTGAAGCTTTCTTT.

The CDR3 DNA follows: TGTGCCAGCAGTGTAGCGGGACAGCTACCTTACAATGAGCAGTTCTTC. It is translated as CASSVAGQLPYNEQFF. This chain joins TRBV6-1 and TRBJ2-1; perhaps TRBD2 as D (8 bases). This CDR3 region has 16 residues. V was shortened by 4 bases and J by 4 bases, with 17 bases between the two germline ends. CDR1 is MNHNS, CDR2 SASEGT, per germline.

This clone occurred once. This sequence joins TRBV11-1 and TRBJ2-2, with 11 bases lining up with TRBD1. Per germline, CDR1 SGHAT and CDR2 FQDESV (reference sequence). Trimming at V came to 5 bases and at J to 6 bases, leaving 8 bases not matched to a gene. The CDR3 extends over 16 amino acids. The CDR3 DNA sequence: TGTGCCAGCAGCCGCGCTGGACAGGGGGCTTCCGGGGAGCTGTTTTTT. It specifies CASSRAGQGASGELFF.

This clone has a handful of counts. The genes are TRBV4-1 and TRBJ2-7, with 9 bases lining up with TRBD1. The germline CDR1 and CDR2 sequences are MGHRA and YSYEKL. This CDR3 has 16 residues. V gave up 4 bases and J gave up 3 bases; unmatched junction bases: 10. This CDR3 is CASSRSPGQGNYEQYF. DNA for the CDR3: TGCGCCAGCAGCCGAAGTCCAGGACAGGGGAACTACGAGCAGTACTTC.

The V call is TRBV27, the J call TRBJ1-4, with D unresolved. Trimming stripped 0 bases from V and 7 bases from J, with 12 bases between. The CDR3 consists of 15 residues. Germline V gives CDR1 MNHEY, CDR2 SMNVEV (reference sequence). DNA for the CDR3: TGTGCCAGCAGTTTATCCCCCCGACATCCTGAAAAACTGTTTTTT. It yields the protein CASSLSPRHPEKLFF.

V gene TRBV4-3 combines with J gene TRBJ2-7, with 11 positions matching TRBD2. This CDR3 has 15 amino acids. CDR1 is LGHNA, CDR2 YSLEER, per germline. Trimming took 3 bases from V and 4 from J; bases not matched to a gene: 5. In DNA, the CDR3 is TGCGCCAGCAGCCAGCGACTAGCGGGACGATACGAGCAGTACTTC. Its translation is CASSQRLAGRYEQYF.

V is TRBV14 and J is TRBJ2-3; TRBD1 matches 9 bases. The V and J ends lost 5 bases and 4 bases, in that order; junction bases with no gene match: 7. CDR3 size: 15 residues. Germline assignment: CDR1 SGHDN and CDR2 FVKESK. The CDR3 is CASSYRTGVADTQYF. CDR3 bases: TGTGCCAGCAGCTATCGGACAGGGGTGGCAGATACGCAGTATTTT. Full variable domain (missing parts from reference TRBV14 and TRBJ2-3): EAGVTQFPSHSVIEKGQTVTLRCDPISGHDNLYWYRRVMGKEIKFLLHFVKESKQDESGMPNNRFLAERTGGTYSTLKVQPAELEDSGVYFCASSYRTGVADTQYFGPGTRLTVL.